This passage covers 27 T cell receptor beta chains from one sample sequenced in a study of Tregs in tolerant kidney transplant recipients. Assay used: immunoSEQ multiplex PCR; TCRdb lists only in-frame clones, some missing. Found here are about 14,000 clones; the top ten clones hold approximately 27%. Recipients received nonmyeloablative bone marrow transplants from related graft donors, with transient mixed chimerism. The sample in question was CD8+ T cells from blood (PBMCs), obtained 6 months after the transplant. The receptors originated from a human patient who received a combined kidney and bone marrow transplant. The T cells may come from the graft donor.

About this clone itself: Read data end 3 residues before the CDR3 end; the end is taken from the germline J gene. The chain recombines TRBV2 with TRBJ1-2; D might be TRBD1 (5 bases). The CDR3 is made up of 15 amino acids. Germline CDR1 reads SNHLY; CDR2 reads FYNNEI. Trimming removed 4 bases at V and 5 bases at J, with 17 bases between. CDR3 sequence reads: CASSAPGAGRYGYTF. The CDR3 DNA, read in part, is TGTGCCAGCAGTGCCCCTGGGGCAGGTAGATATGGC.

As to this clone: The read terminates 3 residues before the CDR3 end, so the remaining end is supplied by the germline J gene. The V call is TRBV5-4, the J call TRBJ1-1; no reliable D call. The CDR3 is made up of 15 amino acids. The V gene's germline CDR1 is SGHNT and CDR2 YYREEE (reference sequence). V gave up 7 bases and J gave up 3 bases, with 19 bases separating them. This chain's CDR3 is CASVKTGPRDTEAFF. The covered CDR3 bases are TGTGCCAGCGTGAAAACCGGGCCGCGGGACACTGAA. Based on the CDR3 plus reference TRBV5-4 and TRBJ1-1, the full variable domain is ETGVTQSPTHLIKTRGQQVTLRCSSQSGHNTVSWYQQALGQGPQFIFQYYREEENGRGNFPPRFSGLQFPNYSSELNVNALELDDSALYLCASVKTGPRDTEAFFGQGTRLTVV.

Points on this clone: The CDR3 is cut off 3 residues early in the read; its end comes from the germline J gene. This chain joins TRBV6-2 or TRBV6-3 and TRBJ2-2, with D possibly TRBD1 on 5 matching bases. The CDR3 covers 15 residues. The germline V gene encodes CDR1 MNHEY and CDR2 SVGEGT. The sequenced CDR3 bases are TGTGCCAGCAGTCCCCGGATCTCTGGGGCCAACGTG. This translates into CASSPRISGANV. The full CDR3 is CASSPRISGANVLFF.

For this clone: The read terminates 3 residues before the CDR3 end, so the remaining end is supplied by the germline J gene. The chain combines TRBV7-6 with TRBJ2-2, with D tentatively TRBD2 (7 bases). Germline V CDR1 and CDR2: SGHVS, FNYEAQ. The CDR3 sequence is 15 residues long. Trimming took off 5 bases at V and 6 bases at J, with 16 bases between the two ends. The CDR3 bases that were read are TGTGCCAGCAGCAGGGGGGGGGAGATGGCCGGGGAG. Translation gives CASSRGGEMAGE. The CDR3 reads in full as CASSRGGEMAGELFF. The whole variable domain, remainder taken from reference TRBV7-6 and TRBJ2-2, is GAGVSQSPRYKVTKRGQDVALRCDPISGHVSLYWYRQALGQGPEFLTYFNYEAQQDKSGLPNDRFSAERPEGSISTLTIQRTEQRDSAMYRCASSRGGEMAGELFFGEGSRLTVL.

The CDR3 DNA, read in part, is TGTGCCAGTAGTCAGGGGCCCGGCATCCCCTACGAG. Its protein is CASSQGPGIPYE. The full CDR3 is CASSQGPGIPYEQYF. V usage is TRBV19 and J usage is TRBJ2-7, with a weak D call TRBD1 (6 bases). The read ends 3 residues shy of where the CDR3 ends; the end is completed using the germline J gene. The CDR3 has 15 residues. V lost 5 bases and J 2 bases, leaving 16 bases between the germline ends. Germline-derived CDR1 and CDR2 are LNHDA and SQIVND (reference sequence). Drawing the rest from reference TRBV19 and TRBJ2-7, the complete variable domain is DGGITQSPKYLFRKEGQNVTLSCEQNLNHDAMYWYRQDPGQGLRLIYYSQIVNDFQKGDIAEGYSVSREKKESFPLTVTSAQKNPTAFYLCASSQGPGIPYEQYFGPGTRLTVT.

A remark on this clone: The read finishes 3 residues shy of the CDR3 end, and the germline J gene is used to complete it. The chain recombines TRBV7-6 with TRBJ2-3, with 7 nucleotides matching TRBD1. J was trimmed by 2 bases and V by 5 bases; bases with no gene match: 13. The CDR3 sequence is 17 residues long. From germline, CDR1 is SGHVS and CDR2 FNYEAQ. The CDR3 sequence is CASSPLGPDRSTDTQYF. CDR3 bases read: TGTGCCAGCAGCCCATTAGGGCCGGACAGGTCCACAGATACG.

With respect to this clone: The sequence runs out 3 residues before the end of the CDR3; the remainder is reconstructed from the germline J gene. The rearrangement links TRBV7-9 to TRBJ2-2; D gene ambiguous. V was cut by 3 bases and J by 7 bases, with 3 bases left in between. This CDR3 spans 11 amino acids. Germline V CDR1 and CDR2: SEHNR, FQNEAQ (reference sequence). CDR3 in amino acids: CASSFRGELFF. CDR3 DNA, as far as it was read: TGTGCCAGCAGCTTTCGCGGGGAG.

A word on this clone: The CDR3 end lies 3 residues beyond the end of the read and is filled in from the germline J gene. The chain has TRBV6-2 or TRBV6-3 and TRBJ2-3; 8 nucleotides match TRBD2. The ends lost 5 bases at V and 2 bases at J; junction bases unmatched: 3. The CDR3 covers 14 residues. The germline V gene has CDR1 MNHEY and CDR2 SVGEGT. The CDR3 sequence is CASSSGGSTDTQYF. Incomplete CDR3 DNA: TGTGCCAGCAGTAGCGGGGGCTCCACAGATACG.

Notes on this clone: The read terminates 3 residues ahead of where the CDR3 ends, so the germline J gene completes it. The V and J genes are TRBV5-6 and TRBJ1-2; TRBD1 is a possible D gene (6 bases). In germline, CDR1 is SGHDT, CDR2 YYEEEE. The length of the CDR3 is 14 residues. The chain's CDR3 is CASSQWGGAGGYTF. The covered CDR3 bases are TGTGCCAGCAGCCAATGGGGGGGGGCAGGAGGC.

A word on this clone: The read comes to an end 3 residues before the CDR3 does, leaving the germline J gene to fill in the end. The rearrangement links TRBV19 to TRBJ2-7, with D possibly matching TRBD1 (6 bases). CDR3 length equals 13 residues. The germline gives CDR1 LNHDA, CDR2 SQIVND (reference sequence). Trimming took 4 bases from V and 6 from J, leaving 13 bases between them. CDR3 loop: CASSTGEWGEQYF. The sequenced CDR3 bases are TGTGCCAGTAGTACAGGGGAGTGGGGCGAG.

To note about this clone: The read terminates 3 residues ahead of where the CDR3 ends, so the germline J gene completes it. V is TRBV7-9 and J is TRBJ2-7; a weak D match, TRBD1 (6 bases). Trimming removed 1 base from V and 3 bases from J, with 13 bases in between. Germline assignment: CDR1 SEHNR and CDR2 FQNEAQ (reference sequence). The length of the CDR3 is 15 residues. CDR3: CASSLGPAGVYEQYF. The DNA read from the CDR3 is TGTGCCAGCAGCTTAGGTCCGGCAGGGGTCTACGAG. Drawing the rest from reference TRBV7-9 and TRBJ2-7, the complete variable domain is DTGVSQNPRHKITKRGQNVTFRCDPISEHNRLYWYRQTLGQGPEFLTYFQNEAQLEKSRLLSDRFSAERPKGSFSTLEIQRTEQGDSAMYLCASSLGPAGVYEQYFGPGTRLTVT.

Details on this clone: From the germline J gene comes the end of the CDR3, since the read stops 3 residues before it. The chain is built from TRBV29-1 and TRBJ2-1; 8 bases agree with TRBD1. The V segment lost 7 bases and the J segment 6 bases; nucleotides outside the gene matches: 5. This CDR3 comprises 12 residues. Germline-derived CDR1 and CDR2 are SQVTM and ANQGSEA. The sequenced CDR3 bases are TGCAGCGCCCCTACAGGGGGCAATGAG. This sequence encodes CSAPTGGNE. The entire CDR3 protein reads CSAPTGGNEQFF.

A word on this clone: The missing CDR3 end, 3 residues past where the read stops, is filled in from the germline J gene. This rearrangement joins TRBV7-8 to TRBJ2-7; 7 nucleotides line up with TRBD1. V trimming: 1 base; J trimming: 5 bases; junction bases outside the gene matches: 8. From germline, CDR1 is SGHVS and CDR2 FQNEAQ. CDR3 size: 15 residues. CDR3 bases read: TGTGCCAGCAGCTTAGAGGCAGGGGGTATCAACGAG. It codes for CASSLEAGGINE. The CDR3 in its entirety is CASSLEAGGINEQYF.

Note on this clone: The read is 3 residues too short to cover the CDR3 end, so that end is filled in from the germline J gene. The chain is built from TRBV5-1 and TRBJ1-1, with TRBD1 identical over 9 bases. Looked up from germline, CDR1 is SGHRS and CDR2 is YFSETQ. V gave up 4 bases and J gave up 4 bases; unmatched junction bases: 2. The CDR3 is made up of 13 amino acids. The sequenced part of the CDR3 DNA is TGCGCCAGCAGCGAGACAGGGGGCACTGAA. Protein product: CASSETGGTE. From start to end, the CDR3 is CASSETGGTEAFF.

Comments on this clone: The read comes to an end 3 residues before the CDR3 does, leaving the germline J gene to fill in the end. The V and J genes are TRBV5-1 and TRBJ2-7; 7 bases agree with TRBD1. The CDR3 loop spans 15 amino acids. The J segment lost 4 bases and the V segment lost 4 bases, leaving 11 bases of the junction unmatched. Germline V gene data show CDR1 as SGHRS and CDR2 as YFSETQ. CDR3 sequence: CASSPYTGTDYEQYF. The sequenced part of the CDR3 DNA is TGCGCCAGCAGCCCCTACACCGGGACAGATTACGAG.

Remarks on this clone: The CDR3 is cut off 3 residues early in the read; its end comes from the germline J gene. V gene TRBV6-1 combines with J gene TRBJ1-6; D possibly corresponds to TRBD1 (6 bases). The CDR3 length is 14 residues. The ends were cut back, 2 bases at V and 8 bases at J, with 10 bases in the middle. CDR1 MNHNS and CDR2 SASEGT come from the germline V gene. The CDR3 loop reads CASSEQGPHSPLHF. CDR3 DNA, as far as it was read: TGTGCCAGCAGTGAACAGGGGCCCCATTCACCC.

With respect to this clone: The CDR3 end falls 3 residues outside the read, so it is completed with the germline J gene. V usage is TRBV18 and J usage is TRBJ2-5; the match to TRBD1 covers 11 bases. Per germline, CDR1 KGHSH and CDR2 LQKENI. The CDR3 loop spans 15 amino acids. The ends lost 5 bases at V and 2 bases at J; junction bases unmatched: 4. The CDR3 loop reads CASSGGTGGQETQYF. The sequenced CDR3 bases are TGTGCCAGCTCAGGAGGGACAGGGGGTCAAGAGACC.

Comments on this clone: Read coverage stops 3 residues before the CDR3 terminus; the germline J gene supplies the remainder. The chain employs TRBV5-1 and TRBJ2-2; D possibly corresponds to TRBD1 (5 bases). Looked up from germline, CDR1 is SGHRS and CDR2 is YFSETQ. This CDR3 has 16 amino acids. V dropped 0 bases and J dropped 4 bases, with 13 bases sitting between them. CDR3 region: CASSLGLGQGTGELFF. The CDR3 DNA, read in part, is TGCGCCAGCAGCTTGGGCCTGGGGCAAGGCACCGGGGAG.

The CDR3 DNA, read in part, is TGCAGCGTGATGGACAGGGAATATGAA. Translated: CSVMDREYE. In full, the CDR3 is CSVMDREYEAFF. The rearrangement links TRBV29-1 to TRBJ1-1; 8 nucleotides align to TRBD1. The read falls 3 residues short of the CDR3 end, and the missing part is taken from the germline J gene. V lost 6 bases to trimming and J lost 7 bases; unmatched junction nucleotides: 7. CDR3 size: 12 residues. From germline, CDR1 is SQVTM and CDR2 ANQGSEA.

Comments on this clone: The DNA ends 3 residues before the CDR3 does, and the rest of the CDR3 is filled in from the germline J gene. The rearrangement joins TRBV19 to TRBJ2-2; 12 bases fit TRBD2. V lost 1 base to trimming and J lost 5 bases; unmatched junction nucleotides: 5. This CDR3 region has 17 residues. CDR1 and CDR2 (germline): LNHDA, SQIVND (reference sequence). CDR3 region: CASSIGLAGVYTGELFF. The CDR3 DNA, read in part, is TGTGCCAGTAGTATAGGACTAGCGGGAGTTTATACCGGGGAG. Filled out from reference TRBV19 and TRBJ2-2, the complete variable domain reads DGGITQSPKYLFRKEGQNVTLSCEQNLNHDAMYWYRQDPGQGLRLIYYSQIVNDFQKGDIAEGYSVSREKKESFPLTVTSAQKNPTAFYLCASSIGLAGVYTGELFFGEGSRLTVL.

The CDR3 region is CASSPGLAGGLAKNIQYF. Partial CDR3 DNA: TGCGCCAGCAGCCCGGGACTAGCGGGGGGGTTAGCCAAAAACATT. The V gene is TRBV4-1, the J gene TRBJ2-4, with 16 bases identical to TRBD2. The read stops 3 residues short of the end of the CDR3; the missing end is completed from the germline J gene. The CDR3 contains 18 residues. The germline CDR1 and CDR2 sequences are MGHRA and YSYEKL. Trimming cost V 4 bases and J 0 bases; bases outside gene matches: 3.

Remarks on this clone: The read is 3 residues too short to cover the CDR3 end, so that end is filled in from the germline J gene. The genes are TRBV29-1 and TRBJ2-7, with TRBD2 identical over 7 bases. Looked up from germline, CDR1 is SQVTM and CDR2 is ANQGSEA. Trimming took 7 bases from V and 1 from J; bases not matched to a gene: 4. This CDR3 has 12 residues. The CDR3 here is CSALLASYEQYF. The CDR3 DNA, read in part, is TGCAGCGCTTTACTAGCGTCCTACGAG.

The CDR3 here is CASSYGPGTQYF. The sequenced CDR3 bases are TGTGCCAGCAGTTATGGTCCCGGGACC. The chain couples TRBV6-2 or TRBV6-3 to TRBJ2-5; D gene ambiguous. With the read ending 3 residues before the CDR3 end, the germline J gene is used to fill in that end. Germline values: CDR1 MNHEY, CDR2 SVGEGT. CDR3 length equals 12 residues. V lost 3 bases to trimming and J lost 7 bases, with 9 bases between them.

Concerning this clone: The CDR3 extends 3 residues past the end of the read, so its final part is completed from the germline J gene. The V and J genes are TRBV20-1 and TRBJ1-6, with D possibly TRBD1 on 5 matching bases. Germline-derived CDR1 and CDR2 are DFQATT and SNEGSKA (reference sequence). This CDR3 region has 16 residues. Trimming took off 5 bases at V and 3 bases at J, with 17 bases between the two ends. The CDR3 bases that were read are TGCAGTGCTGGGAACAGGAGGAACCTCTATAATTCACCC. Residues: CSAGNRRNLYNSP. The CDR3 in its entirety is CSAGNRRNLYNSPLHF.

This CDR3 is CASSTPTGYQPQHF. The covered CDR3 bases are TGTGCCAGTAGTACGCCAACAGGTTATCAGCCC. V usage is TRBV19 and J usage is TRBJ1-5; possibly TRBD1 for D (5 bases). From the germline J gene comes the end of the CDR3, since the read stops 3 residues before it. Germline CDR1 reads LNHDA; CDR2 reads SQIVND (reference sequence). The CDR3 runs to 14 residues. V lost 4 bases and J 5 bases, leaving 12 bases between the germline ends.

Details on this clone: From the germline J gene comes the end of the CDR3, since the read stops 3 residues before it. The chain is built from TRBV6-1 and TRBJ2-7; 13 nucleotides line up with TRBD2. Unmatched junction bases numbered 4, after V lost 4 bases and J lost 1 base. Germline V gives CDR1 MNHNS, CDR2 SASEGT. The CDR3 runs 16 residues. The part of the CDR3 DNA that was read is TGTGCCAGCAGTGCCCTGGGACTAGCGGGGTCCTACGAG. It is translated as CASSALGLAGSYE. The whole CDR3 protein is CASSALGLAGSYEQYF.

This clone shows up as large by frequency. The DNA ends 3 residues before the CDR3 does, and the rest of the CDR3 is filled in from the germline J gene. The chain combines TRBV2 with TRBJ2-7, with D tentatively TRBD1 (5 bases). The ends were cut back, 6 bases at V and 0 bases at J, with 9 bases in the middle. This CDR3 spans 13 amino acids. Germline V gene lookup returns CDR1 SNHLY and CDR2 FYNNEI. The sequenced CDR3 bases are TGTGCCAGCAGGGACACCCTCTCCTACGAG. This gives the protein CASRDTLSYE. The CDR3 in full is CASRDTLSYEQYF.